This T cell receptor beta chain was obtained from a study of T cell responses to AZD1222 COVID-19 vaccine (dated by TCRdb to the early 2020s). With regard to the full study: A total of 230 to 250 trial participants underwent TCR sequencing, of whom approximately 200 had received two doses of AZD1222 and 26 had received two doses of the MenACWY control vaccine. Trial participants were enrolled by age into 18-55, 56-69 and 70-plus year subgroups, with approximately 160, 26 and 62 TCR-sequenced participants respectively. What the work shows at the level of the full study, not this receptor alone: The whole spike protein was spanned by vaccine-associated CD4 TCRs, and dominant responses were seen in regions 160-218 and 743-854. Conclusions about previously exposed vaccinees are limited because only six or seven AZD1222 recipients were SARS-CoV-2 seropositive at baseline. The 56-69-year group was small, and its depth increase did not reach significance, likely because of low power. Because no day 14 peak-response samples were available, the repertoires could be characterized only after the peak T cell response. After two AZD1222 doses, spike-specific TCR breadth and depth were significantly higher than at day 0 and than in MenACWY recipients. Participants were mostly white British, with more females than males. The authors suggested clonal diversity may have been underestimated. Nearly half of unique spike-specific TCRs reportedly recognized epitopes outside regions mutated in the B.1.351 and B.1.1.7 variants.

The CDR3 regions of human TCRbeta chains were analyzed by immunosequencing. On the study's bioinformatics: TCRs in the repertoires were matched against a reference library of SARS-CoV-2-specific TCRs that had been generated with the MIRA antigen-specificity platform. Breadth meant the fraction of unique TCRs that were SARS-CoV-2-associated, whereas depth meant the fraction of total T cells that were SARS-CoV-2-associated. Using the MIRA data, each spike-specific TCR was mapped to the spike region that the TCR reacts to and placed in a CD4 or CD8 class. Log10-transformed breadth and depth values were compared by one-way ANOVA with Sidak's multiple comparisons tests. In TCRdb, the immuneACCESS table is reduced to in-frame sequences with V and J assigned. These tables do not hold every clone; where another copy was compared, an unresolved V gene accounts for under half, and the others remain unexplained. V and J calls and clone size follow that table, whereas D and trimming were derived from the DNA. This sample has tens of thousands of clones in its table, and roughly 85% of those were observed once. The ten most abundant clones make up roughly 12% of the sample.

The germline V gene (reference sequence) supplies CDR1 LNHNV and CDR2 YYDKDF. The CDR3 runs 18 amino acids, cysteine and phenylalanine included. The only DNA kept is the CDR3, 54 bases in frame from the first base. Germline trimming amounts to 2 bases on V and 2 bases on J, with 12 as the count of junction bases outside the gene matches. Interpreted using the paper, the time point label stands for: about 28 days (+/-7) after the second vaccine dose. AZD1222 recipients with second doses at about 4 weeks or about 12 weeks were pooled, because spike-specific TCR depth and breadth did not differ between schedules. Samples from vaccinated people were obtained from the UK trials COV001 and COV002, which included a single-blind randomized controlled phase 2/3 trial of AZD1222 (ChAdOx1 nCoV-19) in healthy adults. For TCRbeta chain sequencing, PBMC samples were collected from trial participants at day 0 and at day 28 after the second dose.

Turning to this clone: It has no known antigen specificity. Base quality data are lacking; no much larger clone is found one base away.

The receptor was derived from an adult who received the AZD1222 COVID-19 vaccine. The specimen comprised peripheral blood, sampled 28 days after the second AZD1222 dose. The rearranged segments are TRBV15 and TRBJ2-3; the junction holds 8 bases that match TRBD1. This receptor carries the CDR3 CATSRQSGGTGNTDTQYF. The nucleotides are TGTGCCACCAGCAGACAATCCGGCGGGACAGGAAACACAGATACGCAGTATTTT. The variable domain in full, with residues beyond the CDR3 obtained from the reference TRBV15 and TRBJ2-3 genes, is DAMVIQNPRYQVTQFGKPVTLSCSQTLNHNVMYWYQQKSSQAPKLLFHYYDKDFNNEADTPDNFQSRRPNTSFCFLDIRSPGLGDTAMYLCATSRQSGGTGNTDTQYFGPGTRLTVL.